This T cell receptor beta chain was recovered during a study of shared clonotypes between healthy human individuals. Background on the study: The study used three CD4 naive, three CD4 memory, two CD8 naive and one CD8 memory plate per donor. Overall study findings and caveats: Sharing across four donors was highest in naive CD4 (around 5%) and lowest in memory CD8 (about 0.4%).

Comment on this clone: What it binds is not known.

In the source study's methods: Owing to the provision of junction-only sequences devoid of quality scores by immunoSEQ, filtering differed. The repertoire was sequenced with immunoSEQ multiplex PCR; TCRdb's copy has only in-frame clones and lacks some. The DNA gave D and trimming, while V, J and clone size come from that table. The repertoire has 850,000 to 1,100,000 clones, around 77% of them found once; the top ten carry almost 0.9%. Trimming removed 5 bases from V and 8 bases from J; junction bases left unmatched: 8. From germline, CDR1 is SGHTA and CDR2 FQGTGA. This CDR3 comprises 15 residues. Subsets obtained from CD4+ cells comprised CD45RA+ naive and CD45RA-negative memory cells.

V is TRBV7-3 and J is TRBJ2-1; 11 bases align to TRBD1. This sequence was found in a man aged 18 to 29 in good health. Some clones in this sample may be carry-over from other donors' samples. The sample comprised memory CD4+ T cells from PBMCs. The subset was: CD45RA-negative fraction. CDR3 sequence: CASSRSGQGGDEQFF. CDR3 sequence (DNA): TGTGCCAGCAGCCGGTCGGGACAGGGGGGCGATGAGCAGTTCTTC. The variable domain in full, with the rest retrieved from reference TRBV7-3 and TRBJ2-1, is GAGVSQTPSNKVTEKGKYVELRCDPISGHTALYWYRQSLGQGPEFLIYFQGTGAADDSGLPNDRFFAVRPEGSVSTLKIQRTERGDSAVYLCASSRSGQGGDEQFFGPGTRLTVL.